The present TCR beta chain was sequenced within a study of blood T cell repertoires in COVID-19. For the study at large: The United States, Italy and Spain supplied acute and convalescent COVID-19 samples. T cells, B-cell-depleted T cells, or PBMCs supplied cDNA or gDNA.

V was trimmed by 3 bases and J by 0 bases, leaving 9 bases between them. Per germline, CDR1 SGHRS and CDR2 YFSETQ. The CDR3 totals 14 residues. Authors' processing steps: Scientists estimated how many nucleated cells there were by amplifying reference gene primers. The data were produced by immunoSEQ multiplex PCR, yet TCRdb's version contains in-frame clones alone and is incomplete. Clonal size and the V and J genes are those of that table, whereas D and trimming came from the DNA. The sample contains 80,000 to 100,000 clones, 65% to 90% of which appear only once. The receptor comes from a man in his 70s with active or convalescent COVID-19. Specimen: peripheral blood. The chain has TRBV5-1 and TRBJ2-5; D not certain. This CDR3 is CASSSLLNQETQYF. The CDR3 DNA is TGCGCCAGCAGCTCCCTATTAAACCAAGAGACCCAGTACTTC.